This T cell receptor (beta chain) was obtained from a study of identical twins. Study outcomes and limitations: The degree of excess twin sharing was weaker in beta out-of-frame sequences.

This clonotype was observed at least ten times. The antigen remains unidentified. Each CDR3 protein gets one entry after TCRdb re-called the 5' RACE reads with MiXCR. This sample has 550,000 to 800,000 distinct CDR3 sequences; just over 7% occur once, and the top ten carry about 1.6%. The CDR3 runs to 16 residues. V lost 4 bases to trimming and J lost 0 bases, with 14 bases between them. CDR1 is SGHRS, CDR2 YFSETQ, per germline. The same specimen was also included in a second study, on yellow fever vaccine responses in identical twins.

This clonotype was obtained from a woman aged 18-29 years in good health. The sample was PBMCs. This sequence joins TRBV5-1 and TRBJ1-3, with a tentative D call TRBD1 (5 bases). CDR3 loop: CASSRQFMDSGNTIYF. The CDR3 nucleotides are TGCGCCAGCAGCCGACAGTTTATGGACTCTGGAAACACCATATATTTT.